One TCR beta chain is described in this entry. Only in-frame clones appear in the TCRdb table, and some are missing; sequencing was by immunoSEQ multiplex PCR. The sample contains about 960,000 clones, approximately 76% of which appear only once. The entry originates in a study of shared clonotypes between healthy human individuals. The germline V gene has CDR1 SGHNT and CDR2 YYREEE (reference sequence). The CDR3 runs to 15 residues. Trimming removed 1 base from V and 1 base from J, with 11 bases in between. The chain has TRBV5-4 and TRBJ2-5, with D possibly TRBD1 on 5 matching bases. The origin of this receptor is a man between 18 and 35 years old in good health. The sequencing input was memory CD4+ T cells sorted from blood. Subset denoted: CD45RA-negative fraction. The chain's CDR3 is CASSLFRASQETQYF. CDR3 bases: TGTGCCAGCAGCTTGTTCAGGGCCTCCCAAGAGACCCAGTACTTC.